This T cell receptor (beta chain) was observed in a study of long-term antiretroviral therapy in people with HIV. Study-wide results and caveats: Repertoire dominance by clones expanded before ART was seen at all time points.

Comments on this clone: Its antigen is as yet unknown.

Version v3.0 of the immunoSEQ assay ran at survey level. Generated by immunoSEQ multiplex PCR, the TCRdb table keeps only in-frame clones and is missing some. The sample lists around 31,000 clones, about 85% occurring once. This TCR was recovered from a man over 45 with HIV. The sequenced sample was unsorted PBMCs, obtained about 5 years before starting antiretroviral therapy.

CDR3 bases: TGTGCCAGCAGCTTAGTCTATGGCTACACCTTC. As protein: CASSLVYGYTF. This chain joins TRBV5-6 and TRBJ1-2; D remains unclear. CDR1 and CDR2 (germline): SGHDT, YYEEEE. The CDR3 extends over 11 amino acids. Trimming removed 2 bases from V and 4 bases from J, with 3 bases in between.